These 27 T cell receptor beta chains were all obtained from the same sample, sequenced in a study of blood T cell repertoires in COVID-19. Clones were read by immunoSEQ multiplex PCR, and TCRdb kept only the in-frame ones, dropping some. The sample has tens of thousands of clones, roughly 85% seen once. Sequencing was performed on peripheral blood. Every receptor here comes from a human donor in a cohort sampled during active COVID-19.

V and J are TRBV2 and TRBJ1-2, with D tentatively TRBD1 (6 bases). From germline, CDR1 is SNHLY and CDR2 FYNNEI. The V end was cut by 4 bases, the J end by 3 bases, with 9 bases between. The CDR3 sequence is 13 residues long. CDR3 in amino acids: CASSVDSYYGYTF. The CDR3 DNA reads TGTGCCAGCAGTGTGGACAGTTACTATGGCTACACCTTC.

V gene TRBV29-1 combines with J gene TRBJ1-2; D gene uncertain. CDR1 is SQVTM, CDR2 ANQGSEA, per germline. This CDR3 is 12 amino acids long. V lost 4 bases and J 3 bases, leaving 9 bases between the germline ends. DNA of the CDR3: TGCAGCGTTGTAAGTGCAGACTATGGCTACACCTTC. Translated, it gives CSVVSADYGYTF.

This clone was seen more than once but under ten times. J is TRBJ1-1 and V is TRBV7-9, with D unclear. CDR3 length equals 12 residues. Trimming took off 0 bases at V and 4 bases at J, with 3 bases between the two ends. Looked up from germline, CDR1 is SEHNR and CDR2 is FQNEAQ (reference sequence). CDR3 nucleotide sequence: TGTGCCAGCAGCTTAGCCGGCACTGAAGCTTTCTTT. Translation: CASSLAGTEAFF. Together with reference TRBV7-9 and TRBJ1-1, the CDR3 gives the full variable domain: DTGVSQNPRHKITKRGQNVTFRCDPISEHNRLYWYRQTLGQGPEFLTYFQNEAQLEKSRLLSDRFSAERPKGSFSTLEIQRTEQGDSAMYLCASSLAGTEAFFGQGTRLTVV.

This clone appeared once. The chain employs TRBV29-1 and TRBJ2-7, with D uncertain. Germline lookup yields CDR1 SQVTM and CDR2 ANQGSEA. The ends were cut back, 8 bases at V and 4 bases at J, with 9 bases in the middle. This CDR3 is 10 amino acids long. Here the CDR3 DNA reads TGCAGCCTTGCCCAATACGAGCAGTACTTC. It is translated as CSLAQYEQYF.

J is TRBJ1-1 and V is TRBV19, with TRBD1 matching 12 bases. This CDR3 spans 16 amino acids. The V and J ends lost 4 bases and 4 bases, in that order; junction bases with no gene match: 7. Germline lookup yields CDR1 LNHDA and CDR2 SQIVND (reference sequence). The CDR3 is CASSTGQGAWSTEAFF. CDR3 DNA sequence: TGTGCCAGTAGTACGGGACAGGGGGCTTGGAGCACTGAAGCTTTCTTT.

This CDR3 reads CASARLAGGHHRELFF. The DNA for the CDR3 is TGTGCCTCCGCAAGGCTAGCGGGGGGTCACCACCGGGAGCTGTTTTTT. The chain couples TRBV10-3 to TRBJ2-2; 11 bases match TRBD2. Germline V gives CDR1 ENHRY, CDR2 SYGVKD. Trimming took 11 bases from V and 9 from J; bases not matched to a gene: 17. The CDR3 length is 16 residues.

The rearrangement uses TRBV9 and TRBJ2-7; 9 nucleotides agree with TRBD1. Unmatched junction bases numbered 6, after V lost 0 bases and J lost 2 bases. CDR3 length: 16 amino acids. Germline V CDR1 and CDR2: SGDLS, YYNGEE. The CDR3: CASSVATGTGTYEQYF. The CDR3 DNA reads TGTGCCAGCAGCGTAGCTACGGGGACAGGGACCTACGAGCAGTACTTC.

This chain links TRBV5-4 with TRBJ2-3; 13 bases are shared with TRBD2. The germline CDR1 and CDR2 sequences are SGHNT and YYREEE (reference sequence). J was trimmed by 0 bases and V by 3 bases; bases with no gene match: 1. This CDR3 comprises 16 residues. The CDR3 region is CASSSGLAGSTDTQYF. In DNA, the CDR3 is TGTGCCAGCAGCTCGGGACTAGCGGGGAGCACAGATACGCAGTATTTT.

For the CDR3, the DNA is TGTGCCAGCAGTGCGGGAACCGGGGGGGAGACCCAGTACTTC. Translating gives CASSAGTGGETQYF. The V and J genes are TRBV2 and TRBJ2-5; 7 bases line up with TRBD2. Germline lookup yields CDR1 SNHLY and CDR2 FYNNEI. This CDR3 is 14 amino acids long. V lost 4 bases to trimming and J lost 5 bases; unmatched junction nucleotides: 7.

The chain couples TRBV21-1 to TRBJ2-1; TRBD2, the D gene given by the table, was not confirmed from the DNA. TRBV21-1 is marked as a pseudogene. The CDR3 covers 16 residues. The CDR3 DNA is TGTGCCAGCAGCAAAGAGCGGGACTCCACCTACAATGAGCAGTTCTTC. Protein product: CASSKERDSTYNEQFF.

The chain recombines TRBV27 with TRBJ1-2, with a weak D call TRBD1 (5 bases). With 5 bases removed from V and 5 bases from J, the gap between germline ends came to 15 bases. In germline, CDR1 is MNHEY, CDR2 SMNVEV (reference sequence). The CDR3 length is 14 residues. Here the CDR3 reads CASSALGGGYGYTF. DNA of the CDR3: TGTGCCAGCAGTGCCCTCGGGGGGGGATATGGCTACACCTTC.

The chain uses TRBV3-1 (or the pseudogene TRBV3-2) and TRBJ1-1; TRBD1 agrees at 9 bases. The J segment lost 7 bases and the V segment lost 1 base, leaving 7 bases of the junction unmatched. This CDR3 has 15 residues. The V gene's germline CDR1 is LGHDT and CDR2 YNNKEL (reference sequence). DNA for the CDR3: TGTGCCAGCAGCCAAGCCCTCCTGACAGGGGGTGAAGCTTTCTTT. It is translated as CASSQALLTGGEAFF.

This chain uses TRBV2 with TRBJ1-3, with 9 bases identical to TRBD1. V gave up 5 bases and J gave up 4 bases; unmatched junction bases: 6. CDR1 is SNHLY, CDR2 FYNNEI, per germline. There are 15 residues in the CDR3. CDR3 DNA: TGTGCCAGCAGTCCTCGACAGGGGGAAGGAAACACCATATATTTT. It is translated as CASSPRQGEGNTIYF.

The gene calls are TRBV24-1 and TRBJ1-5; D possibly corresponds to TRBD1 (5 bases). Germline V gene data show CDR1 as KGHDR and CDR2 as SFDVKD. The germline V and J ends were trimmed by 6 bases and 5 bases, with 10 bases remaining between them. This CDR3 contains 13 residues. Here the CDR3 reads CATSPGGYQPQHF. The CDR3 DNA reads as TGTGCCACCAGTCCGGGGGGGTATCAGCCCCAGCATTTT.

The chain recombines TRBV24-1 with TRBJ1-1; TRBD1 aligns across 7 bases. Per germline, CDR1 KGHDR and CDR2 SFDVKD. J gave up 7 bases and V 5 bases, and 6 bases lay outside the gene matches. The CDR3 loop spans 13 amino acids. The CDR3 spells CATSASTGFEAFF. The CDR3 bases are TGTGCCACCAGTGCCTCGACAGGGTTTGAAGCTTTCTTT.

The V and J genes are TRBV10-3 and TRBJ1-2; perhaps TRBD1 as D (5 bases). The CDR3 runs 13 residues. The V end was cut by 0 bases, the J end by 4 bases, with 6 bases between. Germline-derived CDR1 and CDR2 are ENHRY and SYGVKD. Here the CDR3 reads CAISESGRYGYTF. The CDR3 coding sequence is TGTGCCATCAGTGAGTCGGGGCGCTATGGCTACACCTTC.

The chain carries TRBV7-7 and TRBJ2-2, with TRBD2 matching over 9 bases. The CDR3 length is 18 residues. The germline V gene encodes CDR1 SSHAT and CDR2 FNYEAQ (reference sequence). V shed 3 bases, J shed 2 bases, and the junction held 10 bases outside the gene matches. In nucleotides, the CDR3 is TGTGCCAGCAGCTTGAGGTGGACGGGACTAGCAAACACCGGGGAGCTGTTTTTT. Amino acids: CASSLRWTGLANTGELFF.

The genes are TRBV19 and TRBJ1-1, with D possibly being TRBD1 (5 bases). Germline V gene lookup returns CDR1 LNHDA and CDR2 SQIVND (reference sequence). V lost 3 bases and J 5 bases, leaving 10 bases between the germline ends. The CDR3 loop spans 13 amino acids. CDR3 sequence: CASSIQGWTEAFF. The CDR3 DNA sequence: TGTGCCAGTAGTATCCAGGGCTGGACTGAAGCTTTCTTT.

The rearrangement uses TRBV7-2 and TRBJ2-3; 10 nucleotides line up with TRBD1. Germline assignment: CDR1 SGHTA and CDR2 FQGNSA. This CDR3 contains 15 residues. The ends lost 4 bases at V and 0 bases at J; junction bases unmatched: 1. The CDR3: CASSSGQGSTDTQYF. CDR3 in DNA: TGTGCCAGCAGCTCGGGACAGGGGAGCACAGATACGCAGTATTTT. Using reference TRBV7-2 and TRBJ2-3 for the parts outside the CDR3, the full variable domain is GAGVSQSPSNKVTEKGKDVELRCDPISGHTALYWYRQSLGQGLEFLIYFQGNSAPDKSGLPSDRFSAERTGGSVSTLTIQRTQQEDSAVYLCASSSGQGSTDTQYFGPGTRLTVL.

This rearrangement joins TRBV9 to TRBJ1-3; the D is unclear. CDR3 size: 16 residues. V lost 0 bases and J lost 0, with 10 bases in between. CDR1 and CDR2 (germline): SGDLS, YYNGEE. DNA for the CDR3: TGTGCCAGCAGCGTAGCCGGAGGATCCTCTGGAAACACCATATATTTT. This codes for CASSVAGGSSGNTIYF.

The J gene is TRBJ1-3, the V gene TRBV29-1; 7 nucleotides match TRBD1. The CDR3 extends over 13 amino acids. Germline V lookup: CDR1 SQVTM, CDR2 ANQGSEA. V shed 5 bases, J shed 3 bases, and the junction held 4 bases outside the gene matches. The chain's CDR3 is CSVRQGGGNTIYF. The CDR3 DNA sequence: TGCAGCGTTCGACAGGGTGGTGGAAACACCATATATTTT.

V gene TRBV25-1 combines with J gene TRBJ2-2; 9 positions agree with TRBD1. This CDR3 has 14 amino acids. V shed 6 bases, J shed 6 bases, and the junction held 5 bases outside the gene matches. CDR1 and CDR2 from the germline V gene are MGHDK and SYGVNS. CDR3 bases: TGTGCCAGCAGCGGGACAGGGAGTTCCGGGGAGCTGTTTTTT. It translates to CASSGTGSSGELFF.

The V gene is TRBV4-1, the J gene TRBJ2-7, with 8 bases lining up with TRBD2. V dropped 2 bases and J dropped 7; count of bases not matched to a gene: 13. The germline gives CDR1 MGHRA, CDR2 YSYEKL. The CDR3 length is 16 residues. The CDR3 bases are TGCGCCAGCAGCCAATCCGGCGGGGGGAACGAGAGGGAGCAGTACTTC. Its protein is CASSQSGGGNEREQYF.

This clone has only a few counts. V is TRBV11-2 and J is TRBJ2-5; TRBD1 aligns across 11 bases. The ends lost 2 bases at V and 5 bases at J; junction bases unmatched: 4. CDR1 and CDR2 (germline): SGHAT, FQNNGV. The CDR3 has 15 residues. CDR3 sequence: CASSLWTGGIETQYF. The CDR3 DNA reads as TGTGCCAGCAGCTTATGGACAGGGGGCATCGAGACCCAGTACTTC.

V usage is TRBV19 and J usage is TRBJ2-1; D is perhaps TRBD1 (6 bases). V was pared by 9 bases and J by 4 bases, with 16 bases between. CDR3 length equals 14 residues. The V gene's germline CDR1 is LNHDA and CDR2 SQIVND (reference sequence). The CDR3 spells CASRLDRTYNEQFF. The CDR3 bases are TGTGCCAGCAGACTGGACAGAACTTACAATGAGCAGTTCTTC.

V and J are TRBV3-1 (or the pseudogene TRBV3-2) and TRBJ2-3; 8 nucleotides align to TRBD2. Germline lookup yields CDR1 LGHDT and CDR2 YNNKEL (reference sequence). Losses at the gene ends were 0 bases for V and 0 bases for J; bases not matched to a gene: 2. The CDR3 has 16 amino acids. The CDR3 DNA reads as TGTGCCAGCAGCCAAGATGAGCGGGGGAGCACAGATACGCAGTATTTT. Protein: CASSQDERGSTDTQYF.

The chain is built from TRBV7-9 and TRBJ1-1; TRBD1 aligns across 7 bases. The germline V gene encodes CDR1 SEHNR and CDR2 FQNEAQ (reference sequence). The CDR3 is 14 amino acids. Trimming removed 5 bases from V and 0 bases from J; junction bases left unmatched: 3. The CDR3 DNA reads as TGTGCCAGCAGCATGGACAGGCTGAACACTGAAGCTTTCTTT. Translated, it gives CASSMDRLNTEAFF.